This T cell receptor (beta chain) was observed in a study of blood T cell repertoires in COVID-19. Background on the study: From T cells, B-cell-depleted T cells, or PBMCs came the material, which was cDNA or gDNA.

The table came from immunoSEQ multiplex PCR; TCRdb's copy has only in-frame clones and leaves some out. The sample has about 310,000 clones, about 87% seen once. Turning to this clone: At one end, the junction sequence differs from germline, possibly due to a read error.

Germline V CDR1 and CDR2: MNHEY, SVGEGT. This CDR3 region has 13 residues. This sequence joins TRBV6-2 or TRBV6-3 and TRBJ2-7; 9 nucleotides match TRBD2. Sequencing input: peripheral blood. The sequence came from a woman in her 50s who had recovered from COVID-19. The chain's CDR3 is CASSDGVLSGSPF. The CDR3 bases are TGTGCCAGCAGTGACGGGGTGCTTAGCGGGAGTCCCTTC.